Below, 22 T cell receptor beta chains from the same sample are listed, as sequenced in a study of control samples from healthy donors and cancer patients. Generated by immunoSEQ multiplex PCR, the TCRdb table keeps only in-frame clones and is missing some. The profile shows roughly 130,000 clones, around 90% of them singletons. The source material was blood. The receptors were sampled from a man aged 18-30 years in good health.

In this sample, this clone turned up once. The gene calls are TRBV3-1 (or the pseudogene TRBV3-2) and TRBJ1-4; 8 positions agree with TRBD1. The CDR3 consists of 14 residues. Trimming at V came to 4 bases and at J to 4 bases, leaving 2 bases not matched to a gene. The germline CDR1 and CDR2 sequences are LGHDT and YNNKEL (reference sequence). The CDR3 region has the DNA TGTGCCAGCAGCCTTACAGGGGGTAATGAAAAACTGTTTTTT. This codes for CASSLTGGNEKLFF.

V gene TRBV4-3 combines with J gene TRBJ1-4; 7 nucleotides align to TRBD1. The CDR3 is 16 amino acids. V dropped 0 bases and J dropped 5; count of bases not matched to a gene: 6. From germline, CDR1 is LGHNA and CDR2 YSLEER. The CDR3 DNA reads TGCGCCAGCAGCCAAGATTTGACAGGGTCAAATGAAAAACTGTTTTTT. Translated: CASSQDLTGSNEKLFF.

The J gene is TRBJ1-6, the V gene TRBV28, with D possibly matching TRBD1 (5 bases). Trimming took 3 bases from V and 8 from J, leaving 20 bases between them. The CDR3 runs 17 residues. The germline CDR1 and CDR2 sequences are MDHEN and SYDVKM. CDR3 nucleotide sequence: TGTGCCAGCAGTTTCTGGGACCTGCGAAAGAGTGATTCACCCCTCCACTTT. Its protein product is CASSFWDLRKSDSPLHF.

The chain joins TRBV19 to TRBJ1-4, with TRBD1 as a possible D gene (5 bases). Germline loops: CDR1 LNHDA, CDR2 SQIVND (reference sequence). The V and J ends lost 6 bases and 5 bases respectively, with 13 bases between them. The CDR3 length is 14 residues. The CDR3 DNA reads as TGTGCCAGTAGCGAACCTCGGGGGAATGAAAAACTGTTTTTT. Translated, it gives CASSEPRGNEKLFF.

This rearrangement joins TRBV24-1 to TRBJ1-4, with 9 bases matching TRBD1. V was clipped by 2 bases and J by 4 bases; unmatched bases: 4. CDR1 is KGHDR, CDR2 SFDVKD, per germline. The CDR3 extends over 16 amino acids. The CDR3 sequence: CATSDSPGQGNEKLFF. In nucleotides, the CDR3 is TGTGCCACCAGTGATTCTCCGGGACAGGGTAATGAAAAACTGTTTTTT.

The J gene is TRBJ1-6, the V gene TRBV2; D remains ambiguous. Between the trimmed V and J ends, which lost 6 bases and 10 bases, there was a span of 16 bases. CDR3 length: 14 residues. CDR1 and CDR2 (germline): SNHLY, FYNNEI. CDR3 sequence (DNA): TGTGCCAGCAGATATCAACTTAGTCGGTCACCCCTCCACTTT. Its protein is CASRYQLSRSPLHF.

CDR3 sequence (DNA): TGTGCCAGCACAACGCCTGGGGAGACCCAGTACTTC. Amino acids: CASTTPGETQYF. The J gene is TRBJ2-5, the V gene TRBV28; D remains unclear. The CDR3 covers 12 residues. Germline CDR1 and CDR2: MDHEN and SYDVKM. The V gene lost 7 bases and the J gene lost 5 bases, with 11 bases spanning the gap.

The J gene is TRBJ2-3, the V gene TRBV29-1; 9 bases match TRBD1. Germline loops: CDR1 SQVTM, CDR2 ANQGSEA. CDR3 length equals 16 residues. Losses at the gene ends were 0 bases for V and 3 bases for J; bases not matched to a gene: 7. The CDR3 DNA follows: TGCAGCGTTGAAGAAGGGCACAGGGGGCGTACAGATACGCAGTATTTT. Translation gives CSVEEGHRGRTDTQYF.

The V call is TRBV6-1, the J call TRBJ2-1, with D perhaps TRBD1 or TRBD2 (5 bases each). The germline gives CDR1 MNHNS, CDR2 SASEGT. CDR3 length equals 17 residues. V was cut by 2 bases and J by 2 bases, with 16 bases left in between. CDR3 in DNA: TGTGCCAGCAGTGAAACCCTGGGGACGGCCACCTACAATGAGCAGTTCTTC. Amino acids: CASSETLGTATYNEQFF.

The V gene is TRBV30, the J gene TRBJ1-6, with D possibly matching TRBD1 (6 bases). Trimming stripped 3 bases from V and 12 bases from J, with 15 bases between. The V gene's germline CDR1 is GTSNPN and CDR2 SVGIG (reference sequence). This CDR3 is built from 13 residues. The chain's CDR3 is CAWRGQGFGPLHF. CDR3 bases: TGTGCCTGGAGGGGCCAGGGGTTCGGACCCCTCCACTTT.

The chain uses TRBV24-1 and TRBJ2-3; TRBD2 matches 7 bases. Germline CDR1 reads KGHDR; CDR2 reads SFDVKD. This CDR3 has 12 amino acids. V dropped 9 bases and J dropped 1; count of bases not matched to a gene: 0. The CDR3 loop is CATGRGTDTQYF. CDR3 bases: TGTGCCACCGGGAGGGGCACAGATACGCAGTATTTT.

On this clone itself: Other nucleotide sequences in the sample specify the same CDR3. The chain carries TRBV5-1 and TRBJ1-1; D is possibly TRBD1 (5 bases). CDR1 SGHRS and CDR2 YFSETQ come from the germline V gene. The V end lost 0 bases, the J end lost 5 bases, and 11 bases lay between the germline ends. There are 14 residues in the CDR3. The CDR3 nucleotides are TGCGCCAGCAGCTTGGGGGGCAAGCCGACTGAAGCTTTCTTT. This gives the protein CASSLGGKPTEAFF.

The V gene is TRBV4-1, the J gene TRBJ1-4; D is unclear. This CDR3 contains 15 residues. The germline V gene encodes CDR1 MGHRA and CDR2 YSYEKL. The V end was cut by 1 base, the J end by 8 bases, with 14 bases between. The CDR3 is CASSQAWSDSEKLFF. The CDR3 coding sequence is TGCGCCAGCAGCCAAGCCTGGTCGGATAGCGAAAAACTGTTTTTT.

V is TRBV5-1 and J is TRBJ2-1; 8 nucleotides line up with TRBD2. Germline trimming cut 4 bases from V and 2 bases from J; bases unmatched to any gene: 5. The CDR3 sequence is 15 residues long. Germline V gene sequence: CDR1 SGHRS, CDR2 YFSETQ. CDR3 protein: CASSMTSAPYNEQFF. The CDR3 coding sequence is TGCGCCAGCAGCATGACTAGCGCACCCTACAATGAGCAGTTCTTC.

This clone came up a few times. This chain links TRBV10-3 with TRBJ2-7, with D possibly being TRBD1 or TRBD2 (5 bases each). V shed 10 bases and J shed 4 bases, with 14 bases lying between them. The germline V gene encodes CDR1 ENHRY and CDR2 SYGVKD. The CDR3 runs 12 residues. The DNA of the CDR3 is TGTGCCACCGGGACCCCGACATACGAGCAGTACGTC. Its protein is CATGTPTYEQYV.

The chain recombines TRBV25-1 with TRBJ1-2; 7 bases map to TRBD1. The V and J ends lost 5 bases and 4 bases, in that order; junction bases with no gene match: 13. The CDR3 is 16 residues long. From germline, CDR1 is MGHDK and CDR2 SYGVNS. The CDR3 DNA reads as TGTGCCAGCAGTCCAAGGGGGCCTATTCGGGGCTATGGCTACACCTTC. As protein: CASSPRGPIRGYGYTF.

The V call is TRBV11-3, the J call TRBJ2-3, with a possible D match to TRBD2 (6 bases). V was pared by 4 bases and J by 6 bases, with 14 bases between. CDR1 and CDR2 from the germline V gene are SGHNT and YENEEA. The CDR3 sequence is 14 residues long. The CDR3 bases are TGTGCCAGCAGCTCAGGCCGGGAGAGGGATACGCAGTATTTT. Protein sequence: CASSSGRERDTQYF.

In this sample, this clone turned up once. This chain joins TRBV11-3 and TRBJ2-3, with 8 bases matching TRBD1. Germline V gene data show CDR1 as SGHNT and CDR2 as YENEEA. V was pared by 3 bases and J by 4 bases, with 9 bases of the junction left unmatched. The CDR3 has 16 amino acids. The CDR3 DNA is TGTGCCAGCAGCTTCGCCGGGGCAGGGGGCTCAGATACGCAGTATTTT. It specifies CASSFAGAGGSDTQYF.

The rearrangement joins TRBV18 to TRBJ2-3; D is unresolved. Germline V gene data show CDR1 as KGHSH and CDR2 as LQKENI. Trimming pared 0 bases from V and 4 bases from J, leaving 8 bases between. This CDR3 has 14 residues. The CDR3 sequence is CASSPPSEPDTQYF. CDR3 nucleotide sequence: TGTGCCAGCTCACCACCATCGGAGCCAGATACGCAGTATTTT. Combining the CDR3 with reference TRBV18 and TRBJ2-3 gives the whole variable domain NAGVMQNPRHLVRRRGQEARLRCSPMKGHSHVYWYRQLPEEGLKFMVYLQKENIIDESGMPKERFSAEFPKEGPSILRIQQVVRGDSAAYFCASSPPSEPDTQYFGPGTRLTVL.

The genes are TRBV4-1 and TRBJ2-2; D is uncertain. The V gene lost 4 bases and the J gene lost 6 bases, with 15 bases spanning the gap. Germline V gene sequence: CDR1 MGHRA, CDR2 YSYEKL. The CDR3 contains 15 residues. CDR3 sequence: CASSRPTESAGELFF. As DNA, the CDR3 is TGCGCCAGCAGCCGCCCAACTGAATCAGCCGGGGAGCTGTTTTTT.

The CDR3 protein is CASSPHGGASNSPLHF. CDR3 DNA: TGTGCCAGCAGCCCTCACGGGGGCGCTTCCAATTCACCCCTCCACTTT. V and J are TRBV11-3 and TRBJ1-6; D perhaps matches TRBD1 (6 bases). V shed 5 bases and J shed 7 bases, with 18 bases lying between them. The germline gives CDR1 SGHNT, CDR2 YENEEA. The CDR3 consists of 16 residues.

This chain links TRBV7-9 with TRBJ2-7; no firm D call. CDR3 length equals 12 residues. Germline values: CDR1 SEHNR, CDR2 FQNEAQ (reference sequence). V gave up 1 base and J gave up 0 bases, with 1 base separating them. This CDR3 is CASSLVSYEQYV. CDR3 nucleotide sequence: TGTGCCAGCAGCTTAGTCTCCTACGAGCAGTACGTC.